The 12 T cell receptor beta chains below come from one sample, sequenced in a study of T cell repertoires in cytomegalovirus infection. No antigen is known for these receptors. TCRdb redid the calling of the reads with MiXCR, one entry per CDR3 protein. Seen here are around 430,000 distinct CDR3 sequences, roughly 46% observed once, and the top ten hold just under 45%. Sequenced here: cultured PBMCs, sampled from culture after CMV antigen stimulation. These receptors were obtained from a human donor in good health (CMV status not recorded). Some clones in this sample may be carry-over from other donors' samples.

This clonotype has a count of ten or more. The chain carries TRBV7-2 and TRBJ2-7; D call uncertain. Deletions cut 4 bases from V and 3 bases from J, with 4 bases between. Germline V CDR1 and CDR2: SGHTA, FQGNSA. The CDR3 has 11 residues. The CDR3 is CASSSVYEQYF. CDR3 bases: TGTGCCAGCAGCTCGGTCTACGAGCAGTACTTC.

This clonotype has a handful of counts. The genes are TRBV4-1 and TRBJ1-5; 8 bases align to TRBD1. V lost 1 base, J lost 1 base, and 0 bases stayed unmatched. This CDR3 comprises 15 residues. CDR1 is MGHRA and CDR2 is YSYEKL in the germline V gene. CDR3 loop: CASSQGQGSNQPQHF. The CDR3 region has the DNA TGCGCCAGCAGCCAAGGACAGGGGAGCAATCAGCCCCAGCATTTT.

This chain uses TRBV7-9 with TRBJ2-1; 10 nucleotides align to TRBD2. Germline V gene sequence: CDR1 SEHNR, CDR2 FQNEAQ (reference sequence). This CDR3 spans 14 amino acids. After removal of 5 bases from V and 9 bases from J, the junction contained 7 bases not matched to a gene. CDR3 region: CASSPAGGPSEQFF. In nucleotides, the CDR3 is TGTGCCAGCAGCCCAGCGGGAGGGCCGAGTGAGCAGTTCTTC. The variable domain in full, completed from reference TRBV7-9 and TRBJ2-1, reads DTGVSQNPRHKITKRGQNVTFRCDPISEHNRLYWYRQTLGQGPEFLTYFQNEAQLEKSRLLSDRFSAERPKGSFSTLEIQRTEQGDSAMYLCASSPAGGPSEQFFGPGTRLTVL.

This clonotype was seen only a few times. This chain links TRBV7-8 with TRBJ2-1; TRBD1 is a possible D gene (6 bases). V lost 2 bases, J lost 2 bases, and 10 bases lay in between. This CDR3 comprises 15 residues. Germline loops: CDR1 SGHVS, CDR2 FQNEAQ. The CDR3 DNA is TGTGCCAGCAGCTTAAGGGACACGGCCTACAATGAGCAGTTCTTC. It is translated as CASSLRDTAYNEQFF.

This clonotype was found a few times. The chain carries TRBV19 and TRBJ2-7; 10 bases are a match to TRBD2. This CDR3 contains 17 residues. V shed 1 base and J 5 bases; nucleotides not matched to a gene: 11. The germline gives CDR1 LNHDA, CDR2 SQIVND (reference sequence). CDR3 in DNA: TGTGCCAGTAGTATAGGGGATCGGAGCGGGGGGGCCCACGAGCAGTACTTC. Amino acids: CASSIGDRSGGAHEQYF.

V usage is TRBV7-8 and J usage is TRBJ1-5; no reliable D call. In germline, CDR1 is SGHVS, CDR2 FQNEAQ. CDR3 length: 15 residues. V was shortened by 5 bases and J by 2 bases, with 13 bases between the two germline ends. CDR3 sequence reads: CASSPETSGNQPQHF. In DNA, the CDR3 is TGTGCCAGCAGCCCGGAAACGTCGGGCAATCAGCCCCAGCATTTT.

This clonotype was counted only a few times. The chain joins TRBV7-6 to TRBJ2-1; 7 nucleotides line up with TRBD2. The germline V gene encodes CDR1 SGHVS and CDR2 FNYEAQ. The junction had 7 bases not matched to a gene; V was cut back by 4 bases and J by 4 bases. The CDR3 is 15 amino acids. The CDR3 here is CASSYIAGSYNEQFF. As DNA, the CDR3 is TGTGCCAGCAGCTATATAGCGGGCTCATACAATGAGCAGTTCTTC.

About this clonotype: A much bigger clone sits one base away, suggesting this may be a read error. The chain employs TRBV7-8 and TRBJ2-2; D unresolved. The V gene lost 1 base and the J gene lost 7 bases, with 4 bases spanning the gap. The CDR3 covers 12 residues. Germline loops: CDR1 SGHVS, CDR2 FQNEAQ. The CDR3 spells CASSLVDGELFF. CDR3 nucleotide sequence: TGTGCCAGCAGCTTAGTTGACGGGGAGCTGTTTTTT.

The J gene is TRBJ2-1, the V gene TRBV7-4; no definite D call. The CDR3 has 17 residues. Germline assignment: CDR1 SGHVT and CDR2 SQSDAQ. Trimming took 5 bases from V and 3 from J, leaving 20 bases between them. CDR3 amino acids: CASSPPPPLKFYNEQFF. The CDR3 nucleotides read TGTGCCAGCAGCCCCCCCCCCCCGCTAAAATTCTACAATGAGCAGTTCTTC.

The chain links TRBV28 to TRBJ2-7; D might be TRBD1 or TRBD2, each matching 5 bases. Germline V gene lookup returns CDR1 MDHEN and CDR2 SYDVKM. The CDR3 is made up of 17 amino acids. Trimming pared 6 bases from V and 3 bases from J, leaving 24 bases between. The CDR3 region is CASSAFGEGLVDYEQYF. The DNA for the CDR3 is TGTGCCAGCAGCGCCTTTGGTGAGGGGCTGGTGGACTACGAGCAGTACTTC.

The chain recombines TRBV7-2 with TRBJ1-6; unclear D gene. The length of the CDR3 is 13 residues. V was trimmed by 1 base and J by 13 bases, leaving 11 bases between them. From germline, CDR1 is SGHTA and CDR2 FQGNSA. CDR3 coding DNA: TGTGCCAGCAGCTTAGGGGTTCCTCGGCCCCTCCACTTT. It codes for CASSLGVPRPLHF.

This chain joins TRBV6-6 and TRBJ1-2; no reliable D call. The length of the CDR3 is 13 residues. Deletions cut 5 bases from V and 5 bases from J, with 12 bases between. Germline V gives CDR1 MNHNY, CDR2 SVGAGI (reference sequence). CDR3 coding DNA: TGTGCCAGCAGTCCGCAAGGGATGTATGGCTACACCTTC. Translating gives CASSPQGMYGYTF.